This T cell receptor beta chain was documented in a study of cytotoxic CD8 clonotypes in ibrutinib-treated CLL. As to this clone: The antigen remains undetermined.

Data came from immunoSEQ multiplex PCR; TCRdb stores just in-frame clones and leaves some out. This table has some 300,000 clones, 80% appearing once. Trimming removed 0 bases at V and 5 bases at J, with 16 bases between. CDR3 length equals 16 residues. Germline values: CDR1 LGHNA, CDR2 YSLEER. General observations from the study: Rare overall, public clonotypes shrank or held steady under therapy. Whereas clonality rose at ibrutinib response, it declined toward baseline at progression.

Material: PBMCs, obtained before ibrutinib treatment. This TCR came from a human donor with chronic lymphocytic leukemia. This chain connects TRBV4-3 to TRBJ2-5; weak D call: TRBD2 (6 bases). The CDR3 bases are TGCGCCAGCAGCCAAGATCTAGGAGGGGCCTTGGAGACCCAGTACTTC. It is translated as CASSQDLGGALETQYF.